The rows below give T cell receptor beta chains drawn from one sample of a study of CD8+CD57+ T cells in acquired aplastic anemia. TCRdb reanalysed the reads using MiXCR and keeps one entry per CDR3 protein. The sample consists of about 160,000 distinct CDR3 sequences, about 48% of them appearing once. Specimen: sorted CD4+, CD8+, or CD8+CD57+ T cells (not recorded which) from PBMCs. These TCRs come from a human donor with aplastic anemia. The CDR3 runs from the conserved cysteine through the conserved F or W. A D gene is named only where the DNA matches it firmly. Where a row states a size, it is once, few, many or the class of an expanded clone; other rows omit it.

-,TRBJ1-4,many,13,TRBV24-1,TGTGCCACCAGTGATTGGATCTCTGAAAAACTGTTTTTT,CATSDWISEKLFF
TRBD2,TRBJ2-5,-,12,TRBV6-2/TRBV6-3,TGTGCCAGCAGTTTAGCGGGGGAGACCAAGTACTTC,CASSLAGETKYF
-,TRBJ2-7,-,14,TRBV20-1,TGCAGTGCTAGACGGGCGAGCTCTCCCTACGAGCAGTACTTC,CSARRASSPYEQYF
-,TRBJ1-2,few,12,TRBV19,TGTGCCAGTAACACAGGACTCTATGGCTACACCTTC,CASNTGLYGYTF
TRBD2,TRBJ2-7,few,14,TRBV20-1,TGCAGTGCTGTAGGACTAGCGGTCTCCTACGAGCAGTACTTC,CSAVGLAVSYEQYF
TRBD1,TRBJ2-7,once,16,TRBV20-1,TGCAGTGCTAGACGGATGTCGACAGGGGCGTCCTACGAGCAGTACTTC,CSARRMSTGASYEQYF
TRBD1,TRBJ2-1,-,15,TRBV7-6,TGTGCCAGCAGCTCCGGGGACAGGGGATACAATGAGCAGTTCTTC,CASSSGDRGYNEQFF
-,TRBJ2-7,many,17,TRBV7-9,TGTGCCAGCAGCCCAGGAGAACGTCGGGGAAGCTCCTACGAGCAGTACTTC,CASSPGERRGSSYEQYF
-,TRBJ2-2,many,13,TRBV6-1,TGTGCCAGCAGCAACGAGAACACCGGGGAGCTGTTTTTT,CASSNENTGELFF
-,TRBJ2-1,-,14,TRBV10-1,TGCGCCAGCAGTGAGTCAGGGTCGGGGGATGAGCAGTTCTTC,CASSESGSGDEQFF
-,TRBJ2-3,few,14,TRBV24-1,TGTGCCACCAGTGAGTTTGACAGCACTGATACGCAGTATTTT,CATSEFDSTDTQYF
-,TRBJ2-7,-,16,TRBV15,TGTGCCACCAGCAGAGCCACAGGGACCTACGTCTACGAGCAGTACTTC,CATSRATGTYVYEQYF
TRBD1,TRBJ2-7,many,21,TRBV20-1,TGCAGTGCTAGAATTAATTTGGTACGGGACAGGGGAAATGTGAGATCCTACGAGCAGTACTTC,CSARINLVRDRGNVRSYEQYF
-,TRBJ2-3,-,13,TRBV7-9,TGTGCCAGCAGTTACTCTAGCACAGGTACGCAGTATTTT,CASSYSSTGTQYF
-,TRBJ2-5,-,14,TRBV7-8,TGTGCCAGCAGCTTAGTCGGGGGGCCAGGGACCCAGTACTTC,CASSLVGGPGTQYF
-,TRBJ2-4,many,15,TRBV29-1,TGCAGCGTTGATTCAGTGGGGCAGGGGAAAAACATTCAGTACTTC,CSVDSVGQGKNIQYF
-,TRBJ2-1,-,14,TRBV29-1,TGCAGCGTTACGACAGAGGTTAATGCCCATGAGCAGTTCTTC,CSVTTEVNAHEQFF
-,TRBJ2-7,few,15,TRBV7-9,TGTGCCAGCAGCTTAGCCTCACCGGGTCAAAACGAGCAGTACTTC,CASSLASPGQNEQYF
-,TRBJ1-1,-,13,TRBV24-1,TGTGCCACCAGAAACACAGCTTACACTGAAGCTTTCTTT,CATRNTAYTEAFF
-,TRBJ2-1,few,15,TRBV11-2,TGTGCCAGCATCCCGAGAGCGGGCTCCTACAATGAGCAGTTCTTC,CASIPRAGSYNEQFF
TRBD2,TRBJ2-7,many,13,TRBV14,TGTGCCAGCAGCCTGGCGGGAGTATACGAGCAGTACTTC,CASSLAGVYEQYF
-,TRBJ1-2,many,16,TRBV24-1,TGTGCCACCAGTGACCCGGACCGCACAACACTGGATGGCTACACCTTC,CATSDPDRTTLDGYTF
TRBD2,TRBJ2-7,many,19,TRBV4-2,TGTGCCAGCAGCCAAGATCCGACGACTAGCGGCCTTAGCTCCTACGAGCAGTACTTC,CASSQDPTTSGLSSYEQYF
-,TRBJ1-6,-,16,TRBV2,TGTGCCAGCAGTAAGGGGGGTTGGGTAAATAATTCACCCCTCCACTTT,CASSKGGWVNNSPLHF
-,TRBJ1-6,-,15,TRBV5-6,TGTGCCAGCAGCGGGGGCGGGGGCTGGAATTCACCCCTCCACTTT,CASSGGGGWNSPLHF
-,TRBJ2-3,many,15,TRBV4-1,TGCGCCAGCAGCTTCCGGGACCCCGGATCGGACACGCAGTATTTT,CASSFRDPGSDTQYF
-,TRBJ1-4,-,13,TRBV6-1,TGTGCCAGCAGGAACAGACCTGGTGAAAAACTGTTTTTT,CASRNRPGEKLFF
-,TRBJ1-4,-,13,TRBV19,TGTGCCAGTAGTATAGATCTATCCGGAAAACTGTTTTTT,CASSIDLSGKLFF
TRBD1,TRBJ1-2,-,17,TRBV27,TGTGCCAGCAGTCCGCGGACAGGGCCCACCCCTAACTATGGCTACACCTTC,CASSPRTGPTPNYGYTF
TRBD2,TRBJ2-7,-,15,TRBV20-1,TGCAGTGCTAGACCACTAGCGGGAGGGGCCTACGAGCAGTACTTC,CSARPLAGGAYEQYF
-,TRBJ1-3,many,15,TRBV4-2,TGTGCCAGCTACACCCCGGGGACTCCTGGAAACACCATATATTTT,CASYTPGTPGNTIYF
-,TRBJ2-1,few,14,TRBV15,TGTGCCACCAGCAGAGGCAGCACCTACAATGAGCAGTTCTTC,CATSRGSTYNEQFF
-,TRBJ2-1,many,15,TRBV9,TGTGCCAGCAGCGTAGGTACTACTCTATACAATGAGCAGTTCTTC,CASSVGTTLYNEQFF
-,TRBJ1-1,many,12,TRBV19,TGTGCCAGTAGGGGATCGGAGACTGAAGCTTTCTTT,CASRGSETEAFF
-,TRBJ2-5,many,12,TRBV19,TGTGCCACCACGGACTACCAAGAGACCCAGTACTTC,CATTDYQETQYF
TRBD2,TRBJ2-7,-,12,TRBV6-1,TGTGCCAGCAGTGAAGGGGGGGGCGAGCAGTACTTC,CASSEGGGEQYF
TRBD1,TRBJ1-5,-,14,TRBV20-1,TGCAGTGCTAGGCCGACAGGGGGCGGTCAGCCCCAGCATTTT,CSARPTGGGQPQHF
-,TRBJ2-7,-,13,TRBV5-6,TGTGCCAGCAGCTTGGATAGGCACTACGAGCAGTACTTC,CASSLDRHYEQYF
TRBD1,TRBJ2-2,many,15,TRBV12-3/TRBV12-4,TGTGCCAGCAGTTGGGGGACAGGGTTCACCGGGGAGCTGTTTTTT,CASSWGTGFTGELFF
-,TRBJ2-1,many,14,TRBV11-2,TGTGCCAGCAGCGTGTACAGGGGAGGCAATGAGCAGTTCTTC,CASSVYRGGNEQFF